This T cell receptor (beta chain) was identified during a study of CD8 T cells in ankylosing spondylitis (dated by TCRdb to the late 2010s). General notes on the study: The study set out to find disease-linked TCR variants by profiling T cell receptor beta repertoires in ankylosing spondylitis patients and healthy donors. In total, the full study cohort was made up of some 100 healthy donors and 25 to 30 ankylosing spondylitis patients. Peripheral blood was sampled, and synovial fluid was additionally collected from ankylosing spondylitis patients. Study-level results and caveats: The disease-linked clones showed a CD8+ phenotype and occurred at relatively low frequencies in peripheral blood. Some TCR beta motif variants had previously been reported in synovial fluid and blood of reactive arthritis patients, which suggested common disease-initiation mechanisms. The disease-linked clones were reported as significantly enriched in matched synovial fluid samples from ankylosing spondylitis patients. A TCR beta motif made up of several highly homologous amino acid variants appeared to be characteristic of blood from ankylosing spondylitis patients.

Reads for this sample came from an Illumina HiSeq 2500. Quantitative 5'-RACE with molecular barcodes was the method used to prepare the TCR beta libraries. The study's own analysis went as follows. A new computational method, built on a probabilistic model of VDJ rearrangement, was used to identify disease-linked TCR variants. TCRdb handled the public reads itself, with Q25 trimming in fastp and clone calling in MiXCR, and kept productive beta chains. Rows are unified per CDR3 protein, each entry keeping the most common DNA and genes. The V and J calls reflect TCRdb's pipeline rather than the authors' work. The sample yields 200,000 to 300,000 distinct CDR3 sequences; 8.6% were counted once. The top ten clonotypes cover almost 7% of the sample. The CDR3 runs 15 amino acids, cysteine and phenylalanine included. The entry retains the CDR3 DNA only, 45 bases that are in frame from base 1. Per the germline V gene, MNHNS is the CDR1 and SASEGT is the CDR2. After removal of 5 bases from V and 4 bases from J, the junction retains 10 bases not matched to a gene.

This clonotype was detected only a few times. This clone's antigen is unknown. It has no much larger one-base neighbor in the sample; base qualities were not kept. The source is a male donor with ankylosing spondylitis or in good health (not recorded which). Sequencing was done on a sample of blood, either unsorted or a sorted T cell fraction (not recorded which). The chain is made from TRBV6-1 and TRBJ1-2; 7 junctional bases match TRBD1. At the DNA level, the sequence is TGTGCCAGCAGTACAGACAGGGCGGGGGGCTATGGCTACACCTTC. Translated, it reads CASSTDRAGGYGYTF.